One and the same sample provided the 11 T cell receptor beta chains below, sequenced in a study of regulatory T cells in long-lasting Graves disease. Specified time point: newly diagnosed GD, antithyroid drugs for less than 3 months. Generation of the TCR library employed RNA extracted from PBMCs. iRepertoire HTBI primers and Arm-PCR of CDR3 regions built TCR beta libraries. TCRdb re-analysed the multiplex PCR reads in MiXCR, keeping a single row per CDR3 protein. The data hold about 540,000 distinct CDR3 sequences, with roughly 13% observed a single time. The data also belong to a second study, concerning T cells in Graves' hyperthyroidism and ophthalmopathy.

Sample: peripheral blood mononuclear cells (PBMCs), taken at new diagnosis, from a patient treated with antithyroid drugs. These receptors came from a man aged 25 to 40 with Graves disease.

At least ten counts were recorded for this clonotype. The chain combines TRBV29-1 with TRBJ1-1; tentative D call: TRBD1 (6 bases). The CDR3 length is 14 residues. V lost 6 bases and J 1 base, leaving 15 bases between the germline ends. Germline values: CDR1 SQVTM, CDR2 ANQGSEA. The CDR3 DNA is TGCAGCGTCTCCCGGACAGCTTCGAACACTGAAGCTTTCTTT. Translating gives CSVSRTASNTEAFF.

The genes are TRBV5-1 and TRBJ2-1; 11 bases align to TRBD2. Looked up from germline, CDR1 is SGHRS and CDR2 is YFSETQ. The CDR3 is 16 amino acids. With V trimmed by 6 bases and J by 4 bases, 9 bases remained unmatched. CDR3 protein: CASTPRLAGRYNEQFF. The CDR3 DNA reads as TGCGCCAGCACCCCTCGACTAGCGGGACGATACAATGAGCAGTTCTTC.

This clonotype has a count of ten or more. The CDR3 DNA reads as TGTGCCAGCAAGTTGCACGGGGAGCGTGGAGAGCAGTACTTC. Translation gives CASKLHGERGEQYF. The V call is TRBV12-3 or TRBV12-4, the J call TRBJ2-7; possible D gene TRBD2, 5 bases. Trimming removed 7 bases from V and 7 bases from J, with 20 bases in between. This CDR3 contains 14 residues.

The chain is built from TRBV20-1 and TRBJ2-6; D is unresolved. The CDR3 runs to 14 residues. Looked up from germline, CDR1 is DFQATT and CDR2 is SNEGSKA (reference sequence). The V gene lost 7 bases and the J gene lost 2 bases, with 12 bases spanning the gap. CDR3 protein: CSGSPWTGANVLTF. The CDR3 DNA reads as TGCAGTGGTAGTCCCTGGACTGGGGCCAACGTCCTGACTTTC.

To note about this clonotype: A much larger clone differs by one base, so this may be a read error. The chain uses TRBV10-3 and TRBJ2-7; a possible D gene is TRBD2 (6 bases). V was pared by 4 bases and J by 7 bases, with 11 bases between. Germline V lookup: CDR1 ENHRY, CDR2 SYGVKD. CDR3 length equals 12 residues. CDR3 sequence: CAISGRGWEQYF. CDR3 sequence (DNA): TGTGCCATCAGTGGCCGGGGGTGGGAGCAGTACTTC.

This clonotype was seen repeatedly, ten times or more. The CDR3 DNA follows: TGTGCCAGCCGGGACGCCAACTACAATGAGCAGTTCTTC. It specifies CASRDANYNEQFF. The gene calls are TRBV24-1 and TRBJ2-1; TRBD1 or TRBD2 may be the D gene (5 bases each). The CDR3 has 13 residues. Trimming left V 11 bases short and J 3 bases short, with 13 bases between. The germline gives CDR1 KGHDR, CDR2 SFDVKD.

This clonotype was observed at least ten times. This chain links TRBV6-5 with TRBJ1-2; 9 bases align to TRBD1. This CDR3 comprises 13 residues. Germline values: CDR1 MNHEY, CDR2 SVGAGI. The V gene end was trimmed by 4 bases and the J gene end by 8 bases; junction bases not matched to a gene: 5. The chain's CDR3 is CASSSGTGRGYTF. The DNA for the CDR3 is TGTGCCAGCAGTTCCGGGACAGGGAGGGGCTACACCTTC.

This clonotype was recorded at least ten times. V gene TRBV30 combines with J gene TRBJ2-5; 7 nucleotides agree with TRBD2. V gave up 6 bases and J gave up 4 bases; unmatched junction bases: 11. There are 14 residues in the CDR3. Looked up from germline, CDR1 is GTSNPN and CDR2 is SVGIG (reference sequence). The CDR3 loop reads CACSLAYRIETQYF. DNA for the CDR3: TGTGCCTGCTCACTAGCGTACAGGATAGAGACCCAGTACTTC.

This clonotype was observed a handful of times. The chain combines TRBV5-5 with TRBJ2-3, with 9 bases aligning to TRBD2. From germline, CDR1 is SGHKS and CDR2 YYEKEE (reference sequence). The CDR3 has 19 amino acids. Trimming took 4 bases from V and 6 from J; bases not matched to a gene: 21. This CDR3 reads CASSPARAGGPRRTDTQYF. The CDR3 nucleotides read TGTGCCAGCAGCCCTGCTCGAGCGGGAGGTCCTCGGAGAACGGATACGCAGTATTTT.

This clonotype was detected ten times or more. The rearrangement links TRBV29-1 to TRBJ2-3; D is possibly TRBD2 (5 bases). The V gene's germline CDR1 is SQVTM and CDR2 ANQGSEA. V was trimmed by 7 bases and J by 6 bases, leaving 14 bases between them. The CDR3 is 12 residues long. The CDR3 loop is CSGGPSADTQYF. The CDR3 DNA sequence: TGCAGCGGCGGGCCCAGTGCGGATACGCAGTATTTT.

This clonotype appeared a few times. The CDR3 DNA reads as TGTGCCAGCAGCTCCCACACGGGAGGAGGCTACACCTTC. Its translation is CASSSHTGGGYTF. The chain carries TRBV7-9 and TRBJ1-2, with D unclear. The CDR3 consists of 13 residues. Deletions cut 4 bases from V and 8 bases from J, with 14 bases between. CDR1 SEHNR and CDR2 FQNEAQ come from the germline V gene (reference sequence).